Shown below are 25 T cell receptor beta chains from a single sample sequenced in a study of vaccination effects on CD4 cells after COVID-19. Their target antigens are unknown. Antigen-specific CD4+ T cell clonotypes were called by their expansion after viral peptide-pool culture in ViraFEST. The culture ran for 10 to 11 days, and then CD4+ T cells were isolated. None of the vaccinated had previously contracted SARS-CoV-2, and their nucleocapsid antibodies tested negative. Repertoires were generated with immunoSEQ multiplex PCR, while TCRdb's copy carries only in-frame clones and drops some. The sample lists 41,000 or so clones; approximately 80% were seen once. The input for sequencing was CD4+ T cells from PBMCs cultured with HCoV-NL63 spike peptides, taken before COVID-19 vaccination. Receptors originate from a human donor who received a COVID-19 vaccine.

This clone turned up a few times. V and J are TRBV5-5 and TRBJ1-5, with 8 bases identical to TRBD1. CDR1 is SGHKS and CDR2 is YYEKEE in the germline V gene (reference sequence). Germline trimming cut 5 bases from V and 6 bases from J; bases unmatched to any gene: 13. The CDR3 is 16 residues long. CDR3 bases: TGTGCCAGCAGTCCGCCCGACAGGGGACCTCTTCAGCCCCAGCATTTT. Protein product: CASSPPDRGPLQPQHF.

The chain joins TRBV6-5 to TRBJ2-3, with D hard to call. The ends were cut back, 2 bases at V and 3 bases at J, with 6 bases in the middle. The CDR3 totals 13 residues. CDR1 and CDR2 from the germline V gene are MNHEY and SVGAGI. The CDR3 loop reads CASSYAQTDTQYF. In DNA form, the CDR3 reads TGTGCCAGCAGTTACGCCCAGACAGATACGCAGTATTTT.

The V gene is TRBV4-1, the J gene TRBJ1-5; D call uncertain. Germline V gene sequence: CDR1 MGHRA, CDR2 YSYEKL. The CDR3 is made up of 15 amino acids. Trimming removed 5 bases from V and 3 bases from J, with 14 bases in between. The chain's CDR3 is CASSIYRVPNQPQHF. For the CDR3, the DNA is TGCGCCAGCAGCATCTACCGGGTCCCCAATCAGCCCCAGCATTTT.

V usage is TRBV5-6 and J usage is TRBJ2-1; D is unresolved. Germline V gene sequence: CDR1 SGHDT, CDR2 YYEEEE. Trimming stripped 5 bases from V and 5 bases from J, with 20 bases between. CDR3 length: 16 residues. CDR3 in DNA: TGTGCCAGCAGTCTTTCTTGGGGTGTTCTCAACAATGAGCAGTTCTTC. Translation gives CASSLSWGVLNNEQFF.

The rearrangement links TRBV6-2 or TRBV6-3 to TRBJ2-7; D possibly corresponds to TRBD1 (6 bases). This CDR3 is built from 13 residues. The V gene's germline CDR1 is MNHEY and CDR2 SVGEGT. The germline V and J ends were trimmed by 6 bases and 3 bases, with 12 bases remaining between them. In DNA form, the CDR3 reads TGTGCCAGCAGCATAACAGGGTTCTACGAGCAGTACGTC. Translating gives CASSITGFYEQYV.

This clone was detected only a few times. The rearrangement uses TRBV7-2 and TRBJ2-1, with 13 bases matching TRBD2. The germline V gene encodes CDR1 SGHTA and CDR2 FQGNSA. Germline trimming cut 5 bases from V and 12 bases from J; bases unmatched to any gene: 10. The CDR3 sequence is 15 residues long. The CDR3 DNA is TGTGCCAGCAGCGCGGCCTTGGGACTAGCGGGGCGGCAGTTCTTC. This sequence encodes CASSAALGLAGRQFF.

This chain links TRBV5-1 with TRBJ2-5; 8 nucleotides match TRBD2. The CDR3 runs to 13 residues. V lost 6 bases, J lost 4 bases, and 5 bases stayed unmatched. The germline V gene encodes CDR1 SGHRS and CDR2 YFSETQ. The CDR3 bases are TGCGCCAGCACCGTCGGGGGGGGAGAGACCCAGTACTTC. It codes for CASTVGGGETQYF.

This clone was counted only a few times. The CDR3 region has the DNA TGTGCCAGCTCACCACAATCCGGGGCGGGCTACACCTTC. Its translation is CASSPQSGAGYTF. The genes are TRBV18 and TRBJ1-2; a weak D match, TRBD1 (5 bases). Germline V gene lookup returns CDR1 KGHSH and CDR2 LQKENI. V shed 1 base and J shed 8 bases, with 11 bases lying between them. The CDR3 consists of 13 residues.

V and J are TRBV19 and TRBJ1-2; D is undetermined. V lost 3 bases to trimming and J lost 4 bases, with 12 bases between them. The CDR3 runs 14 residues. Germline CDR1 and CDR2: LNHDA and SQIVND (reference sequence). The chain's CDR3 is CASSIVAALYGYTF. In DNA, the CDR3 is TGTGCCAGTAGTATCGTGGCTGCGCTCTATGGCTACACCTTC.

This chain uses TRBV5-1 with TRBJ2-1, with D possibly TRBD1 on 6 matching bases. Germline V gives CDR1 SGHRS, CDR2 YFSETQ. This CDR3 has 14 amino acids. V lost 4 bases and J 8 bases, leaving 16 bases between the germline ends. The CDR3 region has the DNA TGCGCCAGCAGCCTCACTGCTGGGGGCGATGAGCAGTTCTTC. It yields the protein CASSLTAGGDEQFF.

This clone was observed a handful of times. The chain is built from TRBV5-1 and TRBJ2-2; 7 bases are a match to TRBD1. J gave up 0 bases and V 5 bases, and 4 bases lay outside the gene matches. Germline V gene lookup returns CDR1 SGHRS and CDR2 YFSETQ. The CDR3 covers 15 residues. In DNA form, the CDR3 reads TGCGCCAGCAGTTCAACAGGGGCGAACACCGGGGAGCTGTTTTTT. This gives the protein CASSSTGANTGELFF.

This rearrangement joins TRBV12-3 or TRBV12-4 to TRBJ1-2; D gene unclear. V was pared by 1 base and J by 8 bases, with 8 bases between. CDR3 length: 12 residues. CDR3 region: CASSLGGRGYTF. The CDR3, as DNA: TGTGCCAGCAGTTTAGGTGGACGGGGCTACACCTTC.

The chain combines TRBV2 with TRBJ1-4, with unresolved D. Trimming took off 11 bases at V and 1 base at J, with 17 bases between the two ends. Looked up from germline, CDR1 is SNHLY and CDR2 is FYNNEI. There are 15 residues in the CDR3. CDR3 coding DNA: TGTGCCCGCCGTGGAGTCCTAGGAACTAATGAAAAACTGTTTTTT. As protein: CARRGVLGTNEKLFF. Full variable domain (missing parts from reference TRBV2 and TRBJ1-4): EPEVTQTPSHQVTQMGQEVILRCVPISNHLYFYWYRQILGQKVEFLVSFYNNEISEKSEIFDDQFSVERPDGSNFTLKIRSTKLEDSAMYFCARRGVLGTNEKLFFGSGTQLSVL.

V usage is TRBV14 and J usage is TRBJ2-6; D is unresolved. This CDR3 contains 12 residues. V was pared by 4 bases and J by 6 bases, with 4 bases between. Germline CDR1 is SGHDN and CDR2 is FVKESK. DNA for the CDR3: TGTGCCAGCAGCCCCCAGGCCAACGTCCTGACTTTC. This encodes CASSPQANVLTF.

The chain couples TRBV20-1 to TRBJ2-6; D not certain. Germline V gene lookup returns CDR1 DFQATT and CDR2 SNEGSKA (reference sequence). The CDR3 has 13 amino acids. Trimming stripped 3 bases from V and 4 bases from J, with 7 bases between. Written as DNA, the CDR3 is TGCAGTGCTAGTTTACGGGGGGCCAACGTCCTGACTTTC. It translates to CSASLRGANVLTF.

The CDR3 loop is CASKGQGHGYTF. CDR3 nucleotide sequence: TGTGCCAGCAAAGGACAGGGGCATGGCTACACCTTC. The chain combines TRBV2 with TRBJ1-2; TRBD1 agrees at 9 bases. J gave up 6 bases and V 7 bases, and 3 bases lay outside the gene matches. The CDR3 is 12 residues long. Germline V gene sequence: CDR1 SNHLY, CDR2 FYNNEI.

The chain couples TRBV30 to TRBJ2-5; 9 nucleotides align to TRBD2. Germline loops: CDR1 GTSNPN, CDR2 SVGIG (reference sequence). V gave up 2 bases and J gave up 2 bases; unmatched junction bases: 3. CDR3 length: 14 residues. The CDR3 is CAWSFGLAQETQYF. The DNA for the CDR3 is TGTGCCTGGAGTTTCGGACTAGCGCAAGAGACCCAGTACTTC. Full variable domain (missing parts from reference TRBV30 and TRBJ2-5): SQTIHQWPATLVQPVGSPLSLECTVEGTSNPNLYWYRQAAGRGLQLLFYSVGIGQISSEVPQNLSASRPQDRQFILSSKKLLLSDSGFYLCAWSFGLAQETQYFGPGTRLLVL.

CDR3 loop: CASSQALANTEAFF. The CDR3 DNA is TGTGCCAGCAGCCAAGCTCTTGCGAACACTGAAGCTTTCTTT. The chain recombines TRBV3-1 (or the pseudogene TRBV3-2) with TRBJ1-1; no clear D. The germline V gene has CDR1 LGHDT and CDR2 YNNKEL (reference sequence). The ends were cut back, 1 base at V and 1 base at J, with 7 bases in the middle. The CDR3 is 14 residues long.

The V call is TRBV2, the J call TRBJ2-5; D may be TRBD1 (5 bases). Looked up from germline, CDR1 is SNHLY and CDR2 is FYNNEI. The CDR3 spans 15 residues. V was clipped by 4 bases and J by 1 base, with 13 bases between them. The CDR3 here is CASSVPRALQETQYF. The CDR3 DNA is TGTGCCAGCAGTGTGCCCAGGGCCCTCCAAGAGACCCAGTACTTC.

The rearrangement uses TRBV6-5 and TRBJ1-4, with a weak D call TRBD1 (6 bases). CDR1 is MNHEY, CDR2 SVGAGI, per germline. The CDR3 runs to 13 residues. V lost 6 bases and J lost 7, with 12 bases in between. As DNA, the CDR3 is TGTGCCAGCAGGACGGCAGGGGCTGAAAAACTGTTTTTT. Its translation: CASRTAGAEKLFF.

The chain is built from TRBV7-2 and TRBJ1-2; D possibly corresponds to TRBD1 (6 bases). With 1 base removed from V and 3 bases from J, the gap between germline ends came to 12 bases. Germline V gene lookup returns CDR1 SGHTA and CDR2 FQGNSA. The CDR3 length is 15 residues. The CDR3 DNA sequence: TGTGCCAGCAGCTTAGACTGGGGGGCGGACTATGGCTACACCTTC. Its translation: CASSLDWGADYGYTF.

The chain couples TRBV30 to TRBJ2-3; no firm D call. With 5 bases removed from V and 1 base from J, the gap between germline ends came to 7 bases. CDR1 is GTSNPN and CDR2 is SVGIG in the germline V gene (reference sequence). This CDR3 is 12 amino acids long. The CDR3, as DNA: TGTGCCTGGGGACGGGGCACAGATACGCAGTATTTT. It codes for CAWGRGTDTQYF.

This clone was recorded a few times. The V and J genes are TRBV25-1 and TRBJ1-6; 10 nucleotides match TRBD1. V was clipped by 3 bases and J by 1 base; unmatched bases: 3. There are 17 residues in the CDR3. Germline CDR1 is MGHDK and CDR2 is SYGVNS. CDR3 sequence (DNA): TGTGCCAGCAGTGATAAGGACAGGGGGTCCTATAATTCACCCCTCCACTTT. As protein: CASSDKDRGSYNSPLHF.

V gene TRBV6-6 combines with J gene TRBJ2-2, with D possibly being TRBD1 (5 bases). V lost 7 bases, J lost 4 bases, and 13 bases lay in between. The germline gives CDR1 MNHNY, CDR2 SVGAGI (reference sequence). The length of the CDR3 is 14 residues. CDR3 protein: CASNSDGATGELFF. CDR3 sequence (DNA): TGTGCCAGCAACTCGGATGGGGCCACCGGGGAGCTGTTTTTT.

This clone was observed a few times. V usage is TRBV7-8 and J usage is TRBJ1-3; 12 bases map to TRBD1. This CDR3 region has 15 residues. Germline values: CDR1 SGHVS, CDR2 FQNEAQ. The ends lost 5 bases at V and 8 bases at J; junction bases unmatched: 7. CDR3 in amino acids: CASSRGGTGGDTIYF. CDR3 in DNA: TGTGCCAGCAGCCGAGGGGGGACAGGGGGCGACACCATATATTTT.